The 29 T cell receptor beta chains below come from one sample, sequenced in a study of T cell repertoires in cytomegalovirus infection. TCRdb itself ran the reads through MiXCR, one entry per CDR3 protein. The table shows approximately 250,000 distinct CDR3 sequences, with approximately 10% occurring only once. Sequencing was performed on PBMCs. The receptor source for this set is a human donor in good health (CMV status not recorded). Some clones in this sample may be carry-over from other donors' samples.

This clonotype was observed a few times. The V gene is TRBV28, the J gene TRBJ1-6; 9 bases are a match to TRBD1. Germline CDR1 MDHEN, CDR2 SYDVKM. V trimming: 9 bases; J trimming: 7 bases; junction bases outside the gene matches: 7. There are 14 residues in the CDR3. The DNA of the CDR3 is TGTGCCAGTAACCGGGACAGGGTAAATTCACCCCTCCACTTT. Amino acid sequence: CASNRDRVNSPLHF. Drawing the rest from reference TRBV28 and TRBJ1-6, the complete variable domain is DVKVTQSSRYLVKRTGEKVFLECVQDMDHENMFWYRQDPGLGLRLIYFSYDVKMKEKGDIPEGYSVSREKKERFSLILESASTNQTSMYLCASNRDRVNSPLHFGNGTRLTVT.

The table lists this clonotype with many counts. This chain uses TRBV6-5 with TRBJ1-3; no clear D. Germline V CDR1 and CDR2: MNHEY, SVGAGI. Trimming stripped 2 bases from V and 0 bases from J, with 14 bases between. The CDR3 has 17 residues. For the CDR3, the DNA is TGTGCCAGCAGTTACCTCGGGGATCCCTCCTCTGGAAACACCATATATTTT. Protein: CASSYLGDPSSGNTIYF.

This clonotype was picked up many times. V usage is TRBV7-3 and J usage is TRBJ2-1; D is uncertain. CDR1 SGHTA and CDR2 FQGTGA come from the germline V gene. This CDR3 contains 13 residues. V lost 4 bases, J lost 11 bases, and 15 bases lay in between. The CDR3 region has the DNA TGTGCCAGCAGCTCTGGAGCAGTCGGGCAGCAGTTCTTC. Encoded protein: CASSSGAVGQQFF.

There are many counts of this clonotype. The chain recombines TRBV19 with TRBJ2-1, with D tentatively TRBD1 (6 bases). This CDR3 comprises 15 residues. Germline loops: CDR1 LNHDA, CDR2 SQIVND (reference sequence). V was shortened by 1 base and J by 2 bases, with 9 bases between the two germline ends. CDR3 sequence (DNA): TGTGCCAGTAGTATAGTAGCAGGGGCCTACAATGAGCAGTTCTTC. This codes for CASSIVAGAYNEQFF.

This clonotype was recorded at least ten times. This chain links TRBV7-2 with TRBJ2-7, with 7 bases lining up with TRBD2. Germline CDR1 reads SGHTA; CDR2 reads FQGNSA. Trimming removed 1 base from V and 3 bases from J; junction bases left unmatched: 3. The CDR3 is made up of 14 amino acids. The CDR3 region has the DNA TGTGCCAGCAGCTTAGGCGGGAGCGTCTACGAGCAGTACTTC. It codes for CASSLGGSVYEQYF. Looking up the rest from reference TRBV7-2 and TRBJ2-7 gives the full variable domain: GAGVSQSPSNKVTEKGKDVELRCDPISGHTALYWYRQSLGQGLEFLIYFQGNSAPDKSGLPSDRFSAERTGGSVSTLTIQRTQQEDSAVYLCASSLGGSVYEQYFGPGTRLTVT.

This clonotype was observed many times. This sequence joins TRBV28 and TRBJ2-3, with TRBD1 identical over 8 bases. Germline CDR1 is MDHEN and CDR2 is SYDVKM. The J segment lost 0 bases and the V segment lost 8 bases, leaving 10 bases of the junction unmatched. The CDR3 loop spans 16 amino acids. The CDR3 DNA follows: TGTGCCAGCGGATCGACAGGGGCCTTAAGCACAGATACGCAGTATTTT. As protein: CASGSTGALSTDTQYF.

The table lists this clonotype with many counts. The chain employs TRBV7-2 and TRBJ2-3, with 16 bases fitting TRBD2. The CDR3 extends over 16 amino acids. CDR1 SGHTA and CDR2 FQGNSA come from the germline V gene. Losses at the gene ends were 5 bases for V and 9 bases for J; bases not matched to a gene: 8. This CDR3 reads CASSVGLAGGLETQYF. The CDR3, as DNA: TGTGCCAGCAGCGTGGGACTAGCGGGAGGGTTGGAGACGCAGTATTTT.

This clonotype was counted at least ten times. As DNA, the CDR3 is TGTGCCAGCAGCCGAACAGACAGCTCCTACGAGCAGTACTTC. Residues: CASSRTDSSYEQYF. This chain uses TRBV7-6 with TRBJ2-7, with TRBD1 as a possible D gene (5 bases). CDR3 length: 14 residues. The germline V gene encodes CDR1 SGHVS and CDR2 FNYEAQ. The V gene lost 5 bases and the J gene lost 0 bases, with 11 bases spanning the gap.

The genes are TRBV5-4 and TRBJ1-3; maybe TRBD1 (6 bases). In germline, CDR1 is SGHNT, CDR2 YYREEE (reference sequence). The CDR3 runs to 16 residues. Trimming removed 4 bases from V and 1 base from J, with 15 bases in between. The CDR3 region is CASSMDSLGSGNTIYF. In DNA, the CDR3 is TGTGCCAGCAGCATGGACAGCCTCGGATCTGGAAACACCATATATTTT.

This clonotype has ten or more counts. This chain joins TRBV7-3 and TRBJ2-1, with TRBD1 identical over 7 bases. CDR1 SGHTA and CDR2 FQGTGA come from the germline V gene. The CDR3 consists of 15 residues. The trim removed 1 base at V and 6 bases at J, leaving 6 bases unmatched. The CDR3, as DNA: TGTGCCAGCAGCTTAATGCCAGGGGGTGGCAATGAGCAGTTCTTC. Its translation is CASSLMPGGGNEQFF.

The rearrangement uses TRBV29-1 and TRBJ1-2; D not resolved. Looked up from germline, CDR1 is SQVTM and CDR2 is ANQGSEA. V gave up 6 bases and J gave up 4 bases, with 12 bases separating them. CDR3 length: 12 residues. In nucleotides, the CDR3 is TGCAGCGTCCTGGTCAGCTCCTATGGCTACACCTTC. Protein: CSVLVSSYGYTF. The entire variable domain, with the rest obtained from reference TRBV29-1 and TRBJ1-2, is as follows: SAVISQKPSRDICQRGTSLTIQCQVDSQVTMMFWYRQQPGQSLTLIATANQGSEATYESGFVIDKFPISRPNLTFSTLTVSNMSPEDSSIYLCSVLVSSYGYTFGSGTRLTVV.

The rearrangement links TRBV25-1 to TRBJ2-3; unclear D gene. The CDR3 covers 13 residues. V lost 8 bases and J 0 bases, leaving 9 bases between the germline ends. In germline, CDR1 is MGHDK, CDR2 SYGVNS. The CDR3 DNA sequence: TGTGCCAGCGCGTCCGCTAGCACAGATACGCAGTATTTT. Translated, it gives CASASASTDTQYF.

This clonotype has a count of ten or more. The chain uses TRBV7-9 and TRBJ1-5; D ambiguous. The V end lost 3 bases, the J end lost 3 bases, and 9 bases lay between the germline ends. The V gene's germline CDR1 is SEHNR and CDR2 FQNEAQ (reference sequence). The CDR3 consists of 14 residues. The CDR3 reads CASSFGLNNQPQHF. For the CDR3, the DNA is TGTGCCAGCAGCTTCGGACTGAACAATCAGCCCCAGCATTTT.

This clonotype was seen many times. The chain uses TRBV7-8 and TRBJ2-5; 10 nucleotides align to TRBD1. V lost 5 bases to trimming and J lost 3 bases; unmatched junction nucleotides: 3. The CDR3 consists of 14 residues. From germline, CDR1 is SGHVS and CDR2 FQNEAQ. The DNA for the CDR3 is TGTGCCAGCAGCGACGGGACAGGGGAAGAGACCCAGTACTTC. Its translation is CASSDGTGEETQYF.

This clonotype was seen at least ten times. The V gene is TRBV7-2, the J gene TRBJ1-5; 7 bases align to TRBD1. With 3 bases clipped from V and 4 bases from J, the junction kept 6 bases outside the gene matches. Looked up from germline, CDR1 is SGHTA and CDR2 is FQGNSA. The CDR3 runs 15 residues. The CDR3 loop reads CASSLATGRNQPQHF. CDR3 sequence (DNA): TGTGCCAGCAGCTTGGCGACAGGGAGAAATCAGCCCCAGCATTTT.

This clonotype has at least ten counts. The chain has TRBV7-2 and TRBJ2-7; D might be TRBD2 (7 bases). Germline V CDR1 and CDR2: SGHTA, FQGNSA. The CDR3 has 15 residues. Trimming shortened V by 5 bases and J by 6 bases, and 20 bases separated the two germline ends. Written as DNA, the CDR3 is TGTGCCAGCAGCGTTTGGGGGGGGGCCTATGTCGAGCAGTACTTC. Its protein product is CASSVWGGAYVEQYF.

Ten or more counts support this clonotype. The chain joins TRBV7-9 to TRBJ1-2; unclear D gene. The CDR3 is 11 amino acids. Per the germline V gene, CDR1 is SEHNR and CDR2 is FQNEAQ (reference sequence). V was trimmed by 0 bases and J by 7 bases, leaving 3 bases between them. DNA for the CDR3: TGTGCCAGCAGCTTAGCCTCTGGCTACACCTTC. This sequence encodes CASSLASGYTF. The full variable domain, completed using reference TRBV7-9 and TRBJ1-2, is DTGVSQNPRHKITKRGQNVTFRCDPISEHNRLYWYRQTLGQGPEFLTYFQNEAQLEKSRLLSDRFSAERPKGSFSTLEIQRTEQGDSAMYLCASSLASGYTFGSGTRLTVV.

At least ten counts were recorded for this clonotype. The CDR3 DNA reads TGTGCCAGCAGCTCCAGGGGGCTTTACGAGCAGTACTTC. Translated, it gives CASSSRGLYEQYF. This rearrangement joins TRBV7-9 to TRBJ2-7; 8 nucleotides match TRBD1. The ends lost 4 bases at V and 4 bases at J; junction bases unmatched: 3. This CDR3 has 13 residues. Germline CDR1 and CDR2: SEHNR and FQNEAQ (reference sequence).

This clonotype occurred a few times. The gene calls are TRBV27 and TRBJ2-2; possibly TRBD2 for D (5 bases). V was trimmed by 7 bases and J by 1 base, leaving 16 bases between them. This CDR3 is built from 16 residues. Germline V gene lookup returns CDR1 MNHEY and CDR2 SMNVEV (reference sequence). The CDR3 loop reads CASTRLGIGNTGELFF. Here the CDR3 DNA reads TGTGCCAGCACCCGACTCGGGATTGGGAACACCGGGGAGCTGTTTTTT.

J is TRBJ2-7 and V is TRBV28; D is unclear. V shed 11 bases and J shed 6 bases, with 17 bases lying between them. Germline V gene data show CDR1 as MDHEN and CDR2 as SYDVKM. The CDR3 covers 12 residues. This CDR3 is CAWARGSGEQYF. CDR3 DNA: TGTGCCTGGGCGCGTGGATCGGGCGAGCAGTACTTC.

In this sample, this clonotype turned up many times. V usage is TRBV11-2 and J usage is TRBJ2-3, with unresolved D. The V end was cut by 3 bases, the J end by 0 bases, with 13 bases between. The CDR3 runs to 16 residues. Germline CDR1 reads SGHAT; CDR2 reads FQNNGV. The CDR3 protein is CASSFRALASTDTQYF. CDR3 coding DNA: TGTGCCAGCAGCTTTAGGGCGCTTGCGAGCACAGATACGCAGTATTTT. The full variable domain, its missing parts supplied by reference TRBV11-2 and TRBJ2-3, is EAGVAQSPRYKIIEKRQSVAFWCNPISGHATLYWYQQILGQGPKLLIQFQNNGVVDDSQLPKDRFSAERLKGVDSTLKIQPAKLEDSAVYLCASSFRALASTDTQYFGPGTRLTVL.

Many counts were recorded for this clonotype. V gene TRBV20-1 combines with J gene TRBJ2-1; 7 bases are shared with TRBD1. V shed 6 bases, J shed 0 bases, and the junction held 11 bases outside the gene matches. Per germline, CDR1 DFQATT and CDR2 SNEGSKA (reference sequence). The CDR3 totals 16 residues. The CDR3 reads CSAPNPGQSSYNEQFF. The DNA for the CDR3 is TGCAGTGCGCCCAACCCGGGACAGAGCTCCTACAATGAGCAGTTCTTC.

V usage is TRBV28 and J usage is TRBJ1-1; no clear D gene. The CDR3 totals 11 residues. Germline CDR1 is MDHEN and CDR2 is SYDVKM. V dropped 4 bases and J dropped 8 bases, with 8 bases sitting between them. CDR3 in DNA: TGTGCCAGCAGTTATACCCAGGAAGCTTTCTTT. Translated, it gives CASSYTQEAFF.

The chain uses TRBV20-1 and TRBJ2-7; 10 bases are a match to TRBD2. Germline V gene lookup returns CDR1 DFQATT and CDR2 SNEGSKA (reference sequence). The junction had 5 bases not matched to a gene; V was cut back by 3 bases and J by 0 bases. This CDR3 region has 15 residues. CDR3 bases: TGCAGTGCTAGGACTAGCGGGTCCTCCTCCTACGAGCAGTACTTC. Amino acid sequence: CSARTSGSSSYEQYF.

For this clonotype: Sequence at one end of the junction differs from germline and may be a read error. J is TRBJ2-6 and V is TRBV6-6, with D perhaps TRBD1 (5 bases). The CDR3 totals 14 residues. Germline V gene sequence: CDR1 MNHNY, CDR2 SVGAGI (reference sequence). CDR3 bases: TGTGCCAGCAGTTCCCTCTCTGGGGCCAACGCCCTGACTTTC. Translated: CASSSLSGANALTF.

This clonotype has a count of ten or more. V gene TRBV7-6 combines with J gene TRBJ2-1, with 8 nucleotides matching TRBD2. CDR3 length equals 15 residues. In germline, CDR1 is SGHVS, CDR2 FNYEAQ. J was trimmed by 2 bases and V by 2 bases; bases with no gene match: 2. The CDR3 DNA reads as TGTGCCAGCAGCTTACGCGGGGGGCCCTACAATGAGCAGTTCTTC. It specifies CASSLRGGPYNEQFF.

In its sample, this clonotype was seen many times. The CDR3, as DNA: TGCAGTGCTAGTAAGGGCACAGGGGGCGGGCAGCCCCAGCATTTT. The encoded protein is CSASKGTGGGQPQHF. The V gene is TRBV20-1, the J gene TRBJ1-5; 9 bases fit TRBD1. The germline CDR1 and CDR2 sequences are DFQATT and SNEGSKA (reference sequence). After removal of 3 bases from V and 7 bases from J, the junction contained 10 bases not matched to a gene. CDR3 size: 15 residues.

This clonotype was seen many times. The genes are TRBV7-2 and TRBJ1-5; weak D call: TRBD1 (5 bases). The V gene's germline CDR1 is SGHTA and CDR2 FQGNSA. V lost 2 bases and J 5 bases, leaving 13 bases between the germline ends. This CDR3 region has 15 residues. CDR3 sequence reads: CASSLSDNIYQPQHF. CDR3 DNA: TGTGCCAGCAGCTTATCGGACAACATTTATCAGCCCCAGCATTTT.

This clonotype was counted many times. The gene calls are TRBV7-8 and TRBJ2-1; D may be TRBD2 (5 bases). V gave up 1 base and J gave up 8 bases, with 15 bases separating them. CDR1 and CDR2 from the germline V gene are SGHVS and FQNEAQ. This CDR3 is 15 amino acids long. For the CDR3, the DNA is TGTGCCAGCAGCTTAGTGCTAGCCCCCTCCGATGAGCAGTTCTTC. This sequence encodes CASSLVLAPSDEQFF.